Described below is a single TCR beta chain sequence and its context. Its antigen is currently unknown. Without labor or membrane rupture, elective cesareans at roughly 37-42 weeks supplied term cord blood. Mothers with known HIV infection were excluded. Germline loops: CDR1 LNHDA, CDR2 SQIVND (reference sequence). The CDR3 covers 11 residues. This record belongs to a study of naive CD8 T cells in extremely preterm neonates. Assay used: immunoSEQ multiplex PCR; TCRdb lists only in-frame clones, some missing. Counted here are about 6,100 clones, nearly 99% occurring once; the ten biggest clones make up around 0.37%. The study's findings and limits: Preterm neonate repertoires were significantly less rich by iChao1 than others.

This clonotype was sampled from a newborn in good health. The sequencing sample was made of naive CD8+ T cells from cord blood. V gene TRBV19 combines with J gene TRBJ2-5; TRBD1 matches 8 bases. The DNA end favors TRBJ2-7, so the J call may be wrong. This CDR3 reads CATRGPNEQYF. DNA for the CDR3: TGTGCCACCAGGGGGCCCAACGAGCAGTACTTC.